What follows describes a single T cell receptor (beta chain). Its target is not known. The data belong to a study of OX40 agonist ivuxolimab in advanced cancers. Study in general: Ivuxolimab, an agonist antibody against OX40 (CD134), was given to patients.

The protocol was immunoSEQ multiplex PCR, while the TCRdb copy is restricted to in-frame clones and leaves out a portion. The table lists tens of thousands of clones, 65% to 90% of them singletons, with under 0.55% in the top ten. This CDR3 is built from 16 residues. Germline CDR1 and CDR2: MDHEN and SYDVKM. The V end lost 4 bases, the J end lost 4 bases, and 17 bases lay between the germline ends. Study findings and constraints: Clones of CD4+ and CD8+ blood T cells grew by week 6 at doses of 0.1 to 3.0 mg/kg.

The chain links TRBV28 to TRBJ1-3; D possibly corresponds to TRBD1 (6 bases). This TCR was sampled from an adult with an advanced solid tumor such as melanoma, head and neck, liver or kidney cancer. The specimen comprised CD4+ or CD8+ T cells sorted from blood, sampled in a trial of the OX40 agonist ivuxolimab. The DNA for the CDR3 is TGTGCCAGCAGTTCTGCGGGGGCAGATACCGGAAACACCATATATTTT. This encodes CASSSAGADTGNTIYF.